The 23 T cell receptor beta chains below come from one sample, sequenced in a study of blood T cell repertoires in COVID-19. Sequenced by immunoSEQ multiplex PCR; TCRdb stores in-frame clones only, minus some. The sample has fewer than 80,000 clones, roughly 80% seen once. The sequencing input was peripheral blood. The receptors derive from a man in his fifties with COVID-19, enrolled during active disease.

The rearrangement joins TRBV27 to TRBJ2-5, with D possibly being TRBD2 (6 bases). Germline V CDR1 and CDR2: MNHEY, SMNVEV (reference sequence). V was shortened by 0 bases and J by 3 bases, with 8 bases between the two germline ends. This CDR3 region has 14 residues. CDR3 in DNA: TGTGCCAGCAGTTTATCGTGGAGGGAAGAGACCCAGTACTTC. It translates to CASSLSWREETQYF.

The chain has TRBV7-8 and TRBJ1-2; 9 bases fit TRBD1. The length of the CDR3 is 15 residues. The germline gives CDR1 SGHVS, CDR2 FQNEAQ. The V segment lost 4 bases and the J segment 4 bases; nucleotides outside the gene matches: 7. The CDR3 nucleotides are TGTGCCAGCAGCTCGACAGGGGGTGGCTTCTATGGCTACACCTTC. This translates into CASSSTGGGFYGYTF.

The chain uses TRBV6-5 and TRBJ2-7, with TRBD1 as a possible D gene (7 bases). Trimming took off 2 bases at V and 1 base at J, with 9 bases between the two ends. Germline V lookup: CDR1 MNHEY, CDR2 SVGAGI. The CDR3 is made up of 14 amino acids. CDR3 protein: CASSYAGQSYEQYF. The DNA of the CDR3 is TGTGCCAGCAGTTACGCGGGACAGTCCTACGAGCAGTACTTC.

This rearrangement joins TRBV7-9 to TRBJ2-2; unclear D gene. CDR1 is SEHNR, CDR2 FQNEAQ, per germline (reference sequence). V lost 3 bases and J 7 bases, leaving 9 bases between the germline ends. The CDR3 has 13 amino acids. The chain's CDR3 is CASSFGFSGELFF. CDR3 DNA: TGTGCCAGCAGCTTCGGGTTCAGCGGGGAGCTGTTTTTT. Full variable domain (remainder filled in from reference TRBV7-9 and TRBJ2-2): DTGVSQNPRHKITKRGQNVTFRCDPISEHNRLYWYRQTLGQGPEFLTYFQNEAQLEKSRLLSDRFSAERPKGSFSTLEIQRTEQGDSAMYLCASSFGFSGELFFGEGSRLTVL.

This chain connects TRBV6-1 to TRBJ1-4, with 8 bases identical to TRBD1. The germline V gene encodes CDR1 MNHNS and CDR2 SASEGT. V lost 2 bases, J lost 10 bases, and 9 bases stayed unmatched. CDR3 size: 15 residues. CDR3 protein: CASSERSGGALKLFF. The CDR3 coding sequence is TGTGCCAGCAGTGAAAGGTCAGGGGGCGCATTAAAACTGTTTTTT.

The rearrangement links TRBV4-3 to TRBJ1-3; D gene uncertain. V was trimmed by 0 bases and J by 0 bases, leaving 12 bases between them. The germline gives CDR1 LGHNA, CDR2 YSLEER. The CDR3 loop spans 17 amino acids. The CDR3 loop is CASSQESGPSSGNTIYF. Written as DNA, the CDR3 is TGCGCCAGCAGCCAAGAATCCGGTCCGAGCTCTGGAAACACCATATATTTT.

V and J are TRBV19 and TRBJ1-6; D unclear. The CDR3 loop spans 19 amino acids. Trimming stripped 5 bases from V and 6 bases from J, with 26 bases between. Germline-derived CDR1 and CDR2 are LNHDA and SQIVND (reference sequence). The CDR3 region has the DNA TGTGCCAGTAGTGAGGGCTCGGCAGAAACATACCCTTCTAATTCACCCCTCCACTTT. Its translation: CASSEGSAETYPSNSPLHF.

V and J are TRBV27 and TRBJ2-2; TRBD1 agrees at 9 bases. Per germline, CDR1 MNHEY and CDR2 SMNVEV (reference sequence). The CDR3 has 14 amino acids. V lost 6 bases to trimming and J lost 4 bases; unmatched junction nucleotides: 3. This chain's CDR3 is CASSTGGVTGELFF. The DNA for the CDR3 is TGTGCCAGCAGCACAGGGGGCGTCACCGGGGAGCTGTTTTTT.

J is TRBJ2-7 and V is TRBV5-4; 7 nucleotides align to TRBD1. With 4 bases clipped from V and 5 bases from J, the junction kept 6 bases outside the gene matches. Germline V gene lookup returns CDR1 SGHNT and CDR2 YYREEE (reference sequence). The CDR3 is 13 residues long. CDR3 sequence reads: CASSRQGLDEQYF. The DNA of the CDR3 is TGTGCCAGCAGCCGACAGGGCTTGGACGAGCAGTACTTC.

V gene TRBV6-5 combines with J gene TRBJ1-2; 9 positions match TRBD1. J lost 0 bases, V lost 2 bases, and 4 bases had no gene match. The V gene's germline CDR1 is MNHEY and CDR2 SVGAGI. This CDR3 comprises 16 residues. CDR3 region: CASSYGGTGSNYGYTF. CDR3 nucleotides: TGTGCCAGCAGTTACGGAGGGACAGGGTCTAACTATGGCTACACCTTC.

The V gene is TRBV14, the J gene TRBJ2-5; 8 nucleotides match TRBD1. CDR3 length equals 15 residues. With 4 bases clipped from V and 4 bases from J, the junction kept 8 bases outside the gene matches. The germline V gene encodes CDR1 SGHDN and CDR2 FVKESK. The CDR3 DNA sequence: TGTGCCAGCAGCCTACAGGGGGTGCAGGCAGAGACCCAGTACTTC. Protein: CASSLQGVQAETQYF. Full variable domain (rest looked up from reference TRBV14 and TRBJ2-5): EAGVTQFPSHSVIEKGQTVTLRCDPISGHDNLYWYRRVMGKEIKFLLHFVKESKQDESGMPNNRFLAERTGGTYSTLKVQPAELEDSGVYFCASSLQGVQAETQYFGPGTRLLVL.

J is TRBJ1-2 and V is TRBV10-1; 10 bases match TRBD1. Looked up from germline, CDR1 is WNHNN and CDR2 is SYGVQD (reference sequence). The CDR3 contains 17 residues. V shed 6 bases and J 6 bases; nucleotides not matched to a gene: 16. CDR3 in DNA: TGCGCCAGCAGCTTCCGGGACAGGGGCGCCAGGAGGGATGGCTACACCTTC. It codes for CASSFRDRGARRDGYTF.

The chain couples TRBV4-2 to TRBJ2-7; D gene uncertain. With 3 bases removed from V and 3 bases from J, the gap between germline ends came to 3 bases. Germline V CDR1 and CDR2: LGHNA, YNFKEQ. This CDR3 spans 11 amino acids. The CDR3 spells CASSHLYEQYF. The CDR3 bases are TGTGCCAGCAGCCACCTCTACGAGCAGTACTTC.

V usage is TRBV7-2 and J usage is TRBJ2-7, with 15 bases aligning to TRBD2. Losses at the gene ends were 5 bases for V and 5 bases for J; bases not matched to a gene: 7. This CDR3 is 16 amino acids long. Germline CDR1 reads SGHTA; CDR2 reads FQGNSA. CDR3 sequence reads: CASSQGLAGGHHEQYF. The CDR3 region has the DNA TGTGCCAGCAGCCAAGGACTAGCGGGGGGGCACCACGAGCAGTACTTC.

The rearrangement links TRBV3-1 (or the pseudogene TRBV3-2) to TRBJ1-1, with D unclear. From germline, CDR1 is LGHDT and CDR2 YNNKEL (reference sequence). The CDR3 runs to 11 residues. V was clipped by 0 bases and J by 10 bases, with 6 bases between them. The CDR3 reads CASSQDSGAFF. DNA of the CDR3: TGTGCCAGCAGCCAAGATTCGGGAGCTTTCTTT.

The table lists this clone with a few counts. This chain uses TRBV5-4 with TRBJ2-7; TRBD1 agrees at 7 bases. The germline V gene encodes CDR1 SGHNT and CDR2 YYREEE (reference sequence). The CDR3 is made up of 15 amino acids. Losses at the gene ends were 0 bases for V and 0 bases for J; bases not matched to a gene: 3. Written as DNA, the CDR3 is TGTGCCAGCAGCTTGGAGCCAGGGGGCTCCTACGAGCAGTACTTC. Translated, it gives CASSLEPGGSYEQYF.

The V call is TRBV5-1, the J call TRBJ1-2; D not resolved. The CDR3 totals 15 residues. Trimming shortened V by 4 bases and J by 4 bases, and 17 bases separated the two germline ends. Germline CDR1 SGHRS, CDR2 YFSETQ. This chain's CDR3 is CASSREGGMAYGYTF. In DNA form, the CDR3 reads TGCGCCAGCAGCCGGGAGGGAGGGATGGCCTATGGCTACACCTTC.

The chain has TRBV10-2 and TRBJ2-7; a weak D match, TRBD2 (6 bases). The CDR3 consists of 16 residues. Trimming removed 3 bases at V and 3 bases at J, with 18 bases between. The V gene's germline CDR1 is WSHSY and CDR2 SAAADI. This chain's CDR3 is CASSDRTFGGDYEQYF. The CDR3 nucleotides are TGCGCCAGCAGTGATAGGACTTTCGGGGGAGACTACGAGCAGTACTTC.

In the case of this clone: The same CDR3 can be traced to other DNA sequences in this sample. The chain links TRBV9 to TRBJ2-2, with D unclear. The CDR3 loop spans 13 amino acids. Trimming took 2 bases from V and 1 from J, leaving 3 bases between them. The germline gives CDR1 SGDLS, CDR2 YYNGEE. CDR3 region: CASSVQNTGELFF. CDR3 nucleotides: TGTGCCAGCAGCGTCCAGAACACCGGGGAGCTGTTTTTT.

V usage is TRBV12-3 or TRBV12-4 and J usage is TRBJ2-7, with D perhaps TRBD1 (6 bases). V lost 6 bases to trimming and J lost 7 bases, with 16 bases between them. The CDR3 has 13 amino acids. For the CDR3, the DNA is TGTGCCAGCAGCCTAATTGACAGGACAGAGCAGTACTTC. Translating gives CASSLIDRTEQYF.

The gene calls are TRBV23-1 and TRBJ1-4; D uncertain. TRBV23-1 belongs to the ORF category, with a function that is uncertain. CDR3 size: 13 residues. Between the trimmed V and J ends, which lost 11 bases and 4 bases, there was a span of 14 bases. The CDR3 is CAQLGRGNEKLFF. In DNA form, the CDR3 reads TGCGCCCAACTCGGACGGGGTAATGAAAAACTGTTTTTT.

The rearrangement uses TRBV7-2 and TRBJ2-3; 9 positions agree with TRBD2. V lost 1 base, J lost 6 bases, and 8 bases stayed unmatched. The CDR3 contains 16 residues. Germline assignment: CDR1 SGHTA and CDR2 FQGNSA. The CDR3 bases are TGTGCCAGCAGCTTAGGAGTTGCGGGGGGGCACGATACGCAGTATTTT. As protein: CASSLGVAGGHDTQYF.

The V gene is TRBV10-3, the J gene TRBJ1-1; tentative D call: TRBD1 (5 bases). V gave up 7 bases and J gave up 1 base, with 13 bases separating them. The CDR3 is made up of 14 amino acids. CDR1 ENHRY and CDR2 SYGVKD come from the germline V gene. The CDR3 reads CAIKLDGQNTEAFF. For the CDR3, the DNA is TGTGCCATCAAACTGGACGGACAGAACACTGAAGCTTTCTTT.